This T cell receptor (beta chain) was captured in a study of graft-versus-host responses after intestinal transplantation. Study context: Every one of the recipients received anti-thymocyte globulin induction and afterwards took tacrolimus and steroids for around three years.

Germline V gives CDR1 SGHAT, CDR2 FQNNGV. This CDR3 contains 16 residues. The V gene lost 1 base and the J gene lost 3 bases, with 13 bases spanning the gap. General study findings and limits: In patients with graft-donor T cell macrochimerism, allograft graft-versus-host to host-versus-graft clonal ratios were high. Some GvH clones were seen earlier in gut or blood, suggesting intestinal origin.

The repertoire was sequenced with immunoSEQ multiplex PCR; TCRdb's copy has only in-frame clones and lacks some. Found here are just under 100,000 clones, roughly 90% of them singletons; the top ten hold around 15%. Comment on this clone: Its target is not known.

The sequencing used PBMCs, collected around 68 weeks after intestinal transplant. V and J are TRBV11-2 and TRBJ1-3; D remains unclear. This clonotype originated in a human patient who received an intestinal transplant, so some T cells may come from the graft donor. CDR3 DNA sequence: TGTGCCAGCAGCTTAGGCCCCTATCGTGGTGGAAACACCATATATTTT. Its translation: CASSLGPYRGGNTIYF.